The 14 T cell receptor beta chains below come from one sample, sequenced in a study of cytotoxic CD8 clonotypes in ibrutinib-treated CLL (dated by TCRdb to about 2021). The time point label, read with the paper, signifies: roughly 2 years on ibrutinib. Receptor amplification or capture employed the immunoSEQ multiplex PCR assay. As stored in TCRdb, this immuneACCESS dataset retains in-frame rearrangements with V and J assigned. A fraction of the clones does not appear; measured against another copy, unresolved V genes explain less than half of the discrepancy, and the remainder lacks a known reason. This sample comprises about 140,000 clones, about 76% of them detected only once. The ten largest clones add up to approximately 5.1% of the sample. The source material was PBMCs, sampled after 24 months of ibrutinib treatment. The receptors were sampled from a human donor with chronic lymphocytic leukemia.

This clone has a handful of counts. The CDR3 DNA sequence: TGTGCCACCAGTCCGGGAGGGCCGGCGGAGGAGCAGTTCTTC. Protein sequence: CATSPGGPAEEQFF. V gene TRBV15 combines with J gene TRBJ2-1; 8 bases fit TRBD2. The CDR3 totals 14 residues. V gave up 6 bases and J gave up 10 bases; unmatched junction bases: 11. Germline V gene data show CDR1 as LNHNV and CDR2 as YYDKDF (reference sequence).

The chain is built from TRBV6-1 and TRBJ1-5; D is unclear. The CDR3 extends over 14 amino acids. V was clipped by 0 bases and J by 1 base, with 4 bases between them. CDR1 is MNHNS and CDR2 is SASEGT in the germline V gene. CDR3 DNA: TGTGCCAGCAGTGAAGCGGACAGCAATCAGCCCCAGCATTTT. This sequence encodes CASSEADSNQPQHF.

The CDR3 sequence: CASSVEWGYEQYF. The DNA of the CDR3 is TGTGCCAGCAGCGTAGAATGGGGCTACGAGCAGTACTTC. J is TRBJ2-7 and V is TRBV9; D is uncertain. The length of the CDR3 is 13 residues. Trimming took off 0 bases at V and 3 bases at J, with 7 bases between the two ends. The germline V gene has CDR1 SGDLS and CDR2 YYNGEE.

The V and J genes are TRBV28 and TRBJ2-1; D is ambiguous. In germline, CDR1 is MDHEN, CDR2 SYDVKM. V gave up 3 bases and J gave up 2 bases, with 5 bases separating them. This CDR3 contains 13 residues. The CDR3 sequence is CASSFPPYNEQFF. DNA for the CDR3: TGTGCCAGCAGTTTCCCCCCCTACAATGAGCAGTTCTTC.

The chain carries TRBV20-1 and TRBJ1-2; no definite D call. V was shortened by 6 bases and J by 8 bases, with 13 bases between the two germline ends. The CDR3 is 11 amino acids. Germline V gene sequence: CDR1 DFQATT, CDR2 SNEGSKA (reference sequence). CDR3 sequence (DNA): TGCAGTGCATCGAGGGTGTCCGGCTACACCTTC. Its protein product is CSASRVSGYTF.

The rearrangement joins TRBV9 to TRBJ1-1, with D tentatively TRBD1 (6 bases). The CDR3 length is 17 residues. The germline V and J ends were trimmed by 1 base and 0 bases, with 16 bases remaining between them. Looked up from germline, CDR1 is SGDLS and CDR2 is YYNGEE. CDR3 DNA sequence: TGTGCCAGCAGCGTATTGGGCGGCGGGGACATGAACACTGAAGCTTTCTTT. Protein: CASSVLGGGDMNTEAFF.

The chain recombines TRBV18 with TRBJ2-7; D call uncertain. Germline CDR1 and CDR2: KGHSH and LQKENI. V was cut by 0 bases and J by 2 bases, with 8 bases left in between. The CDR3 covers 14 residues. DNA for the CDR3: TGTGCCAGCTCACCACCGGCTCCTCCCTACGAGCAGTACTTC. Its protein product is CASSPPAPPYEQYF.

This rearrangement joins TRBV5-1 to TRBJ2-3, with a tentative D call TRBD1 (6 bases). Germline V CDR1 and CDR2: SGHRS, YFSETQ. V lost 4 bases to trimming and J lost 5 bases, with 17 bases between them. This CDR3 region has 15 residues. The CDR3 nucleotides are TGCGCCAGCAGCGGTACAGGCCTAGGGGGAGATACGCAGTATTTT. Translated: CASSGTGLGGDTQYF.

The CDR3 here is CASSPWRTVNYGYTF. The DNA of the CDR3 is TGTGCCAGCAGCCCCTGGCGGACAGTGAACTATGGCTACACCTTC. The chain joins TRBV7-2 to TRBJ1-2, with D perhaps matching TRBD1 (6 bases). CDR1 is SGHTA and CDR2 is FQGNSA in the germline V gene. This CDR3 comprises 15 residues. V was trimmed by 5 bases and J by 2 bases, leaving 15 bases between them.

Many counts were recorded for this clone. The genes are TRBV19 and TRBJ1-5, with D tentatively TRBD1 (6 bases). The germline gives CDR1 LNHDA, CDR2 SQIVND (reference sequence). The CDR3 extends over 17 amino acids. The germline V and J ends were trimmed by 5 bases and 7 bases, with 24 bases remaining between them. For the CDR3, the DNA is TGTGCCAGTAGTGCCGGATGGGGGGCGTTGCTGGCGCAGCCCCAGCATTTT. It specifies CASSAGWGALLAQPQHF.

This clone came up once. CDR3 sequence (DNA): TGTGCCAGCAGCTTCGGCGAGAGACGGCAGTACTTC. Amino acid sequence: CASSFGERRQYF. This chain uses TRBV7-2 with TRBJ2-7; no reliable D call. Germline V gives CDR1 SGHTA, CDR2 FQGNSA. The length of the CDR3 is 12 residues. With 3 bases removed from V and 9 bases from J, the gap between germline ends came to 12 bases.

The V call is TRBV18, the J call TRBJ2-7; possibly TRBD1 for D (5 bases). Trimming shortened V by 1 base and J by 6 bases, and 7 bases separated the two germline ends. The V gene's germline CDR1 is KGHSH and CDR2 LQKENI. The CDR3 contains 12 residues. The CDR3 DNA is TGTGCCAGCTCACCACGGGGCGTCGAGCAGTACTTC. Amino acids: CASSPRGVEQYF.

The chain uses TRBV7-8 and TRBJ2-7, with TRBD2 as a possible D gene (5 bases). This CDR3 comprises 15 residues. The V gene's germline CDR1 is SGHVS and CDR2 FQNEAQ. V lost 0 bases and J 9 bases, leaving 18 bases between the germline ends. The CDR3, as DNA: TGTGCCAGCAGCTTAGCCCGGACGGTACGAGGGAGGCAGTACTTC. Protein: CASSLARTVRGRQYF.

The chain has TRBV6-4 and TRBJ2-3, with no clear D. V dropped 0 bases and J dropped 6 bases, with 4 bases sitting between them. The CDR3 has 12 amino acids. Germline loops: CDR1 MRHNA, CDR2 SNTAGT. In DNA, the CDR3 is TGTGCCAGCAGTGACTCGGGGGATACGCAGTATTTT. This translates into CASSDSGDTQYF.